This T cell receptor (beta chain) was retrieved from a study of T-cell reconstitution after alpha-beta-depleted transplantation in children. Unique molecular identifiers were built into the TCRbeta library. Each CDR3 protein gets one entry after TCRdb re-called the PCR reads with MiXCR. The top ten clones hold 4.5% to 7% of a sample with approximately 420,000 distinct CDR3 sequences, roughly a tenth of them seen once. The CDR3 loop spans 17 amino acids. V was pared by 3 bases and J by 6 bases, with 12 bases of the junction left unmatched. Germline lookup yields CDR1 LGHNA and CDR2 YSLEER. The sample holds a few counts of this clonotype.

This receptor was identified in a human donor who donated a stem cell graft to a child with acute myeloid leukemia. The sample was PBMCs from the stem cell graft donor, taken from the stem cell graft. The V gene is TRBV4-3, the J gene TRBJ2-2, with 8 bases matching TRBD2. The CDR3 coding sequence is TGCGCCAGCAGCCATGGGACTAGAGAGGCGGTGGCCGGGGAGCTGTTTTTT. Residues: CASSHGTREAVAGELFF.